This TCR beta chain was identified in a study of vaccination effects on CD4 cells after COVID-19. The wider study: Two recovered convalescent patients were sampled 16 days and one week pre-vaccination. Study conclusions and caveats: Few convalescent patients, and no early post-infection timepoints, were available to the study.

The table came from immunoSEQ multiplex PCR; TCRdb's copy has only in-frame clones and leaves some out. Of approximately 37,000 clones listed, roughly 66% are singletons. Germline values: CDR1 SSHAT, CDR2 FNYEAQ (reference sequence). The CDR3 totals 16 residues. Remarks on this clone: The antigen remains undetermined. Compared with germline, one end of the junction differs, possibly owing to a read error.

Before sequencing, viral peptide pools were used by the ViraFEST assay to expand antigen-specific CD4+ T cells. CD4+ T cell isolation took place after 10 days of culture. The infection with SARS-CoV-2 (confirmed by PCR) occurred in this person between March and December 2020. A few million PBMC per well were cultured with approximately 10 IU/ml IL-2 and roughly 11 ug/ml peptides. This TCR was sampled from a human donor who had a prior SARS-CoV-2 infection. The chain combines TRBV7-7 with TRBJ2-5; TRBD2 agrees at 10 bases. Material: CD4+ T cells from PBMCs cultured with a peptide pool, obtained before COVID-19 vaccination. In nucleotides, the CDR3 is TGTGCTAGCAGCTTAGCTCCTAGCGGGGGTCAAGAGACCCAGTACTTC. Translation gives CASSLAPSGGQETQYF.